The 27 T cell receptor beta chains below all came from one sample that was sequenced in a study of blood T cell repertoires in COVID-19 (TCRdb year 2020). Library method: the immunoSEQ multiplex PCR assay. TCRdb stores this immuneACCESS table with in-frame sequences only. Part of the clones is absent; in the studies checked, under half of the shortfall reflects unresolved V genes, and no reason is known for the rest. Recorded for this sample are more than 200,000 clones; 90% of them occurred a single time. Under 3.5% of the sample comes from the top ten. The sequenced sample was peripheral blood. The source is a man aged 25-40 years with COVID-19, enrolled during active disease.

This chain joins TRBV5-1 and TRBJ2-5; 7 nucleotides line up with TRBD2. This CDR3 contains 14 residues. V shed 4 bases, J shed 7 bases, and the junction held 10 bases outside the gene matches. The V gene's germline CDR1 is SGHRS and CDR2 YFSETQ. The CDR3 region has the DNA TGCGCCAGCAGCACCGGGACTACTCCCAGGACCCAGTACTTC. Translating gives CASSTGTTPRTQYF. Full variable domain (rest looked up from reference TRBV5-1 and TRBJ2-5): KAGVTQTPRYLIKTRGQQVTLSCSPISGHRSVSWYQQTPGQGLQFLFEYFSETQRNKGNFPGRFSGRQFSNSRSEMNVSTLELGDSALYLCASSTGTTPRTQYFGPGTRLLVL.

The chain has TRBV5-8 and TRBJ1-5; D is ambiguous. The CDR3 sequence is 15 residues long. CDR1 is SGHTS and CDR2 is YDEGEE in the germline V gene. The V end lost 5 bases, the J end lost 2 bases, and 14 bases lay between the germline ends. Here the CDR3 reads CASSLQDVRNQPQHF. The CDR3 DNA sequence: TGTGCCAGCAGTTTGCAGGATGTCCGCAATCAGCCCCAGCATTTT.

V and J are TRBV4-3 and TRBJ2-2, with TRBD1 matching 7 bases. Germline values: CDR1 LGHNA, CDR2 YSLEER. This CDR3 region has 17 residues. J gave up 2 bases and V 3 bases, and 9 bases lay outside the gene matches. This chain's CDR3 is CASSQPSGTANTGELFF. The CDR3 coding sequence is TGCGCCAGCAGCCAGCCATCCGGGACAGCAAACACCGGGGAGCTGTTTTTT.

The rearrangement uses TRBV28 and TRBJ2-1; D is ambiguous. Germline V gene lookup returns CDR1 MDHEN and CDR2 SYDVKM. This CDR3 is 12 amino acids long. Between the trimmed V and J ends, which lost 5 bases and 11 bases, there was a span of 13 bases. The CDR3 nucleotides read TGTGCCAGCAGTACCGGTGTGGGCAAGCAGTTCTTC. Protein product: CASSTGVGKQFF. Full variable domain (missing parts from reference TRBV28 and TRBJ2-1): DVKVTQSSRYLVKRTGEKVFLECVQDMDHENMFWYRQDPGLGLRLIYFSYDVKMKEKGDIPEGYSVSREKKERFSLILESASTNQTSMYLCASSTGVGKQFFGPGTRLTVL.

V gene TRBV18 combines with J gene TRBJ2-5; 11 bases line up with TRBD1. The CDR3 contains 15 residues. The V gene end was trimmed by 2 bases and the J gene end by 1 base; junction bases not matched to a gene: 0. CDR1 is KGHSH, CDR2 LQKENI, per germline. CDR3 nucleotide sequence: TGTGCCAGCTCACCAGGGACAGGGGGCCAAGAGACCCAGTACTTC. Translated, it gives CASSPGTGGQETQYF.

The V and J genes are TRBV5-6 and TRBJ1-5; 8 nucleotides agree with TRBD1. Germline V CDR1 and CDR2: SGHDT, YYEEEE. V shed 0 bases, J shed 8 bases, and the junction held 7 bases outside the gene matches. This CDR3 contains 15 residues. CDR3 nucleotide sequence: TGTGCCAGCAGCTTGGGGACAGGGCCTTGGGAGCCCCAGCATTTT. Protein: CASSLGTGPWEPQHF.

This rearrangement joins TRBV10-3 to TRBJ1-1; 9 positions agree with TRBD1. V trimming: 6 bases; J trimming: 5 bases; junction bases outside the gene matches: 7. The CDR3 is 14 amino acids. Germline assignment: CDR1 ENHRY and CDR2 SYGVKD. The CDR3 region has the DNA TGTGCCATCAGGTTGGGACAGGGAGATACTGAAGCTTTCTTT. This gives the protein CAIRLGQGDTEAFF.

V usage is TRBV7-9 and J usage is TRBJ1-2; D is uncertain. V was shortened by 0 bases and J by 8 bases, with 10 bases between the two germline ends. The germline V gene encodes CDR1 SEHNR and CDR2 FQNEAQ (reference sequence). The CDR3 totals 13 residues. The CDR3 DNA reads as TGTGCCAGCAGCTTAGCGAAACAGCCAGGCTACACCTTC. Encoded protein: CASSLAKQPGYTF.

The V and J genes are TRBV6-5 and TRBJ1-3; D is perhaps TRBD1 (6 bases). Germline lookup yields CDR1 MNHEY and CDR2 SVGAGI. V gave up 4 bases and J gave up 0 bases, with 13 bases separating them. The CDR3 contains 16 residues. The CDR3 region is CASSLATGNSGNTIYF. The CDR3 nucleotides are TGTGCCAGCAGTTTAGCCACAGGGAACTCTGGAAACACCATATATTTT.

The chain is built from TRBV28 and TRBJ1-5; no clear D. This CDR3 has 11 residues. The V gene lost 4 bases and the J gene lost 5 bases, with 3 bases spanning the gap. Germline-derived CDR1 and CDR2 are MDHEN and SYDVKM. The CDR3 region has the DNA TGTGCCAGCAGTTCCTATCAGCCCCAGCATTTT. Its translation is CASSSYQPQHF.

The genes are TRBV11-2 and TRBJ2-1; 7 bases match TRBD2. Germline trimming cut 5 bases from V and 0 bases from J; bases unmatched to any gene: 10. CDR1 is SGHAT and CDR2 is FQNNGV in the germline V gene. The CDR3 totals 17 residues. The CDR3 loop is CASSQRTRLDSYNEQFF. In nucleotides, the CDR3 is TGTGCCAGCAGCCAACGGACTAGGTTAGACTCCTACAATGAGCAGTTCTTC.

The rearrangement joins TRBV7-3 to TRBJ2-3; weak D call: TRBD2 (5 bases). With 5 bases removed from V and 1 base from J, the gap between germline ends came to 10 bases. Germline assignment: CDR1 SGHTA and CDR2 FQGTGA. CDR3 length equals 14 residues. As DNA, the CDR3 is TGTGCCAGCAGCACGGGATCTGGCACAGATACGCAGTATTTT. This sequence encodes CASSTGSGTDTQYF.

This rearrangement joins TRBV14 to TRBJ1-6; a possible D gene is TRBD1 (6 bases). This CDR3 spans 16 amino acids. The V end was cut by 5 bases, the J end by 14 bases, with 25 bases between. Germline lookup yields CDR1 SGHDN and CDR2 FVKESK. CDR3 DNA sequence: TGTGCCAGCAGCGACGGATTCTTGACAGGAGTGAAAGCCCTCCACTTT. As protein: CASSDGFLTGVKALHF.

The chain carries TRBV11-2 and TRBJ2-7; 8 nucleotides agree with TRBD2. The CDR3 runs 17 residues. The germline CDR1 and CDR2 sequences are SGHAT and FQNNGV. Trimming took 6 bases from V and 1 from J; bases not matched to a gene: 14. CDR3 sequence: CASSYVGAGVGSYEQYF. As DNA, the CDR3 is TGTGCCAGCAGTTATGTAGGAGCGGGAGTGGGGTCCTACGAGCAGTACTTC.

The V and J genes are TRBV11-1 and TRBJ2-3; TRBD1 might be the D (5 bases). Trimming removed 2 bases at V and 2 bases at J, with 14 bases between. The length of the CDR3 is 16 residues. CDR1 SGHAT and CDR2 FQDESV come from the germline V gene (reference sequence). Written as DNA, the CDR3 is TGTGCCAGCAGCTTATGGACACCCGGTAACACAGATACGCAGTATTTT. Its translation: CASSLWTPGNTDTQYF.

This clone appeared once. The chain joins TRBV27 to TRBJ2-3, with D possibly TRBD2 on 6 matching bases. Trimming removed 7 bases at V and 3 bases at J, with 17 bases between. Germline V gene data show CDR1 as MNHEY and CDR2 as SMNVEV (reference sequence). CDR3 length: 15 residues. Here the CDR3 DNA reads TGTGCCAGCACCCCGCTGGCGGGAAAGACAGATACGCAGTATTTT. Translating gives CASTPLAGKTDTQYF.

The chain has TRBV27 and TRBJ2-1, with TRBD2 identical over 11 bases. With V trimmed by 0 bases and J by 4 bases, 2 bases remained unmatched. Germline V gene data show CDR1 as MNHEY and CDR2 as SMNVEV (reference sequence). This CDR3 comprises 16 residues. DNA for the CDR3: TGTGCCAGCAGTTTATCGGTAGCGGGAGGGTACAATGAGCAGTTCTTC. Its protein is CASSLSVAGGYNEQFF.

This sequence joins TRBV19 and TRBJ1-1; D possibly corresponds to TRBD1 (5 bases). Per germline, CDR1 LNHDA and CDR2 SQIVND (reference sequence). V gave up 11 bases and J gave up 1 base, with 14 bases separating them. This CDR3 is 13 amino acids long. CDR3 bases: TGTGCCTCACAGGTTAGCCCGAACACTGAAGCTTTCTTT. This sequence encodes CASQVSPNTEAFF.

In this sample, this clone turned up a few times. V usage is TRBV19 and J usage is TRBJ1-5, with D unclear. The CDR3 loop spans 14 amino acids. Trimming took 4 bases from V and 4 from J, leaving 11 bases between them. Germline CDR1 LNHDA, CDR2 SQIVND (reference sequence). The CDR3 nucleotides read TGTGCCAGTAGTACCCTAGGCCCTAATCAGCCCCAGCATTTT. It codes for CASSTLGPNQPQHF.

The genes are TRBV2 and TRBJ2-1; 9 nucleotides align to TRBD2. The CDR3 runs to 11 residues. V trimming: 8 bases; J trimming: 7 bases; junction bases outside the gene matches: 0. Germline values: CDR1 SNHLY, CDR2 FYNNEI. The CDR3 loop reads CASAGGNEQFF. As DNA, the CDR3 is TGTGCCAGCGCGGGAGGGAATGAGCAGTTCTTC.

This chain connects TRBV4-2 to TRBJ2-3, with 8 bases aligning to TRBD2. The V gene end was trimmed by 1 base and the J gene end by 2 bases; junction bases not matched to a gene: 8. The CDR3 is 17 residues long. Germline CDR1 and CDR2: LGHNA and YNFKEQ. This CDR3 reads CASSQGMRGDLTDTQYF. The CDR3 DNA reads TGTGCCAGCAGCCAAGGGATGCGGGGGGACCTCACAGATACGCAGTATTTT.

The chain uses TRBV19 and TRBJ1-3; D remains unclear. The germline V and J ends were trimmed by 6 bases and 4 bases, with 10 bases remaining between them. Germline values: CDR1 LNHDA, CDR2 SQIVND (reference sequence). The CDR3 consists of 13 residues. The CDR3 coding sequence is TGTGCCAGTAGCACAGAAGGAGGAAACACCATATATTTT. Its translation: CASSTEGGNTIYF.

Concerning this clone: One end of the junction fails to match germline, which may point to a read error. The chain recombines TRBV6-5 with TRBJ2-1, with 14 nucleotides matching TRBD2. Germline CDR1 and CDR2: MNHEY and SVGAGI. The CDR3 consists of 15 residues. CDR3 sequence: CASSPGLAGDNGQFF. CDR3 sequence (DNA): TGTGCCAGCAGCCCGGGACTAGCGGGAGACAATGGGCAGTTCTTC.

This clone was observed a few times. This chain joins TRBV3-1 (or the pseudogene TRBV3-2) and TRBJ2-1, with 10 bases fitting TRBD2. This CDR3 spans 17 amino acids. V lost 5 bases and J lost 7; bases outside the gene matches: 14. Germline V gene data show CDR1 as LGHDT and CDR2 as YNNKEL (reference sequence). CDR3 region: CASSTRTSGSCRNEQFF. The CDR3 DNA is TGTGCCAGCAGCACCCGGACTAGCGGATCTTGCCGAAATGAGCAGTTCTTC.

The V call is TRBV7-9, the J call TRBJ2-3; possible D gene TRBD2, 6 bases. Trimming stripped 5 bases from V and 0 bases from J, with 12 bases between. CDR1 is SEHNR and CDR2 is FQNEAQ in the germline V gene (reference sequence). The CDR3 spans 15 residues. The CDR3, as DNA: TGTGCCAGCAGCACCGCCGGGACTAGCACAGATACGCAGTATTTT. This sequence encodes CASSTAGTSTDTQYF. The full variable domain, in which reference TRBV7-9 and TRBJ2-3 provide the parts outside the CDR3, is DTGVSQNPRHKITKRGQNVTFRCDPISEHNRLYWYRQTLGQGPEFLTYFQNEAQLEKSRLLSDRFSAERPKGSFSTLEIQRTEQGDSAMYLCASSTAGTSTDTQYFGPGTRLTVL.

The chain joins TRBV4-1 to TRBJ2-3; D is perhaps TRBD2 (6 bases). Trimming cost V 2 bases and J 4 bases, with 16 bases left between them. The V gene's germline CDR1 is MGHRA and CDR2 YSYEKL. CDR3 size: 16 residues. CDR3 region: CASSQPRLVNADTQYF. The CDR3 DNA reads TGCGCCAGCAGCCAACCCCGACTAGTTAACGCAGATACGCAGTATTTT.

This chain connects TRBV27 to TRBJ1-1, with 8 bases aligning to TRBD1. The CDR3 totals 14 residues. The junction had 4 bases not matched to a gene; V was cut back by 6 bases and J by 1 base. Germline-derived CDR1 and CDR2 are MNHEY and SMNVEV (reference sequence). Written as DNA, the CDR3 is TGTGCCAGCAGGCCCGACAGGGGGAACACTGAAGCTTTCTTT. As protein: CASRPDRGNTEAFF.